This paragraph covers one T cell receptor beta chain sequence. Its antigen is currently not known. Base qualities are not at hand, and no much larger clone is one base apart. The data originate from a study of cytomegalovirus exposure and HLA in healthy donors (dated by TCRdb to the late 2010s). Regarding the research as a whole: According to an earlier analysis of 450 to 650 of the donors, some 180 million T cells yielded 120 million or so unique TCR beta sequences and approximately 280 Gb of sequence data. To decide whether each TCR beta V gene segment behaved as functional or pseudogenic, an earlier analysis of approximately 590 of the donors relied on high-throughput TCR beta sequencing. A later genetic analysis used genome-wide SNP genotypes for about 60% of the 666 donors, treating that subset as a discovery cohort. A later analysis re-analyzed previously published TCR beta repertoires from approximately 670 donors and added high-resolution HLA genotyping to study TCR occurrence patterns. An early release covering about 600 HLA-typed donors comprised 250 to 350 gigabases of sequencing data and around 86 million unique TCR sequences. To predict cytomegalovirus infection status, the study combined high-throughput TCR immunosequencing, statistical association of individual TCRs with disease status, and machine learning. Typing coverage differed by locus: A, B, C, DRB1 and DQB1 were typed in about 620-640 donors, DQA1 in about 560, DPA1 in around 580, and DPB1 in just under 490. Among roughly 400 genotyped donors of the cohort, an average of around 240,000 unique TCR beta nucleotide sequences was sequenced per donor, of which 15% to 20% were non-productive. Among the roughly 400 genotyped donors, under 90% belonged to the genetic ancestry cluster associated with self-reported Caucasian donors. Along with the 666-subject first cohort, a separate validation cohort of around 110 different subjects was used. Using immunosequencing, the study profiled T cell repertoires from roughly 650 subjects and related those repertoires to cytomegalovirus serostatus. HLA typing covered class I and class II loci at four-digit resolution. In the later analysis, no new phenotypic data were used to find candidate immune exposures; instead, reliance was placed on TCR beta sequences and their occurrence across donors. All discovery cohort repertoires had been generated using a single sequencing platform. Because of strong linkage in the cohort, four or five DR-DQ haplotypes were treated as single units for association and clustering. The study aimed to test whether signatures of past pathogen exposure could be identified by cataloging public T cell receptors. Alongside the repertoire data, information on donor age, sex, ethnicity and CMV serostatus was compiled. On the study overall, not on this receptor specifically: A later analysis associated 16,951 TCR beta sequences with specific HLA alleles at a false discovery rate of 0.05. This cohort had only TCR beta chains sequenced, and the lack of alpha or paired-chain data limited which features could be detected. In a later analysis, the rate of TCR association differed among HLA loci, with DRB1 alleles having the most associated TCRs and HLA-C alleles having the fewest. Because counts were too low, 15 to 20 rarely observed V segments, including chromosome 9 orphons, were left out of the earlier analysis of over 550 of the donors. Linkage disequilibrium might explain the correlated functional status among segregating V segments, but an unknown experimental factor could not be excluded. In a later genetic analysis, a missense DCLRE1C variant was associated with V-gene and J-gene trimming of TCR beta chains, and the association was replicated in an independent cohort. Some IMGT-functional V segments, including TRBV6-2 and TRBV6-3, could not be distinguished by the 87-base-pair reads and were therefore excluded. In a later genetic analysis, fewer N-insertions in productive TCRs were reported among donors in an Asian-associated ancestry cluster than the roughly 640-donor mean. The presence/absence analyses assumed that sequencing depth was roughly uniform across donors, and that assumption may not be true. A later analysis found that HLA-associated TCR beta chains were more clonally expanded and had lower generation probabilities than equally common non-associated chains. A further reported finding was that TCR beta sequences accurately predicted the HLA-A and HLA-B alleles for most subjects in the first cohort. The authors suggested that the approach could potentially be generalized to other disease states and immunological phenotypes. An earlier analysis of around 500 of the donors showed that most TCR beta V segments appeared in productive rearrangements either about 87% or about 30% of the time, which broadly matched IMGT annotations. Immune exposure information for the cohort was limited to CMV serostatus. In vitro tests confirmed that a few of the cytomegalovirus-associated TCR beta chains recognize cytomegalovirus antigens. Cytomegalovirus status was reported to be diagnosed by the classifier with high specificity and sensitivity in both the original and validation cohorts. According to a later analysis, most CMV-associated TCR beta chains appeared to be HLA-restricted, and the HLA associations seemed to be driven largely by CMV exposure. Because some donors lacked HLA typing at each locus, the association tests relied only on the typed subset. A group of highly shared sequence variants was considered likely to be a technical artifact of the sequencing pipeline. Strong co-occurrence of HLA alleles, especially DR and DQ, made assigning TCR associations to individual alleles difficult. While some public TCRs were present in many individuals, most TCR sequences turned up only very rarely across donors. Several of the top co-occurrence clusters appeared to be linked to parvovirus B19, influenza, CMV and Epstein-Barr virus, according to a later analysis. The study listed around 160 TCR beta chains as associated with cytomegalovirus.

Libraries were made using the immunoSEQ multiplex PCR assay. The multiplex PCR relied on a mix of 60 forward primers for TCR Vbeta segments and 13 reverse primers for TCR Jbeta segments. The CDR3 region of rearranged TCR beta genes was amplified from genomic DNA by a multiplex PCR assay. On the Illumina HiSeq System, the amplified TCR beta libraries were sequenced as 87-base-pair reads. Concerning the study's data processing: Across the roughly 670 repertoires, a later analysis counted about 81 million unique TCR beta chains, roughly 11 million of which were shared by at least two donors. Raw reads were error-corrected and collapsed into unique sequences with a nearest-neighbor algorithm that merged closely related sequences to remove PCR and sequencing errors. To assign V, D and J gene segments, CDR3 sequences were aligned to IMGT reference sequences. For a sequence to be retained, at least a six-nucleotide match to both a V gene segment and a J gene segment was required. Rearrangements were classified as productive when the CDR3 lacked stop codons and remained in frame with V and J, and all other rearrangements were classified as non-productive. CDR3 was defined according to IMGT convention as the region running from the second conserved V-encoded cysteine to the conserved J-encoded phenylalanine. In an earlier analysis of more than 550 of the donors, sequences lacking an unambiguous match to a single V gene segment were excluded. An earlier analysis of 500 to 600 of the donors classified V segments as functional when productive rearrangements were above 56.7% and as segregating when the standard deviation between donors was above 5%. To diagnose cytomegalovirus status from the catalog of TCR beta chain sequences, a statistical classification framework was built. In a later analysis, TCR nucleotide sequences were compared against IMGT/GENE-DB human TR gene sequences so that V and J genes could be assigned. A later analysis assigned CDR3 sequences and most-parsimonious VDJ recombination scenarios with the TCRdist pipeline. In a later analysis, each TCR beta chain was defined by its CDR3 amino acid sequence together with its V-gene family, and reads lacking a unique V-gene family were excluded. To address suspected cross-contamination and a sequencing artifact, a later analysis removed roughly 580 highly shared, low-generation-probability nucleotide sequences. For each public chain, a later analysis derived a clonal expansion index from normalized ranks of inferred template counts within each repertoire. In a later analysis, generation probabilities were computed using a VDJ recombination model fitted to out-of-frame rearrangements, and the results were checked against IGoR. Hypergeometric tests were used in a later analysis to score TCR-TCR, TCR-HLA and TCR-CMV co-occurrence, with a repertoire-size bias correction applied to the TCR pairs. In a later analysis, false discovery rates were estimated by permuting HLA or CMV assignments 20 times. In a later analysis, co-occurring TCRs were grouped using DBSCAN, with TCRdist sequence similarity added in when clustering inside HLA-allele-positive subsets. Repertoires with fewer than 30,000 or more than 120,000 public chains, plus five repertoires with anomalous nucleotide sharing, were excluded from co-occurrence clustering. TCRdb mirrors the immuneACCESS table, restricted to in-frame sequences. Some clones are absent from its copies; in checked studies, under half trace to an unresolved V gene, and the reason for the others is unknown. D and trimming come from the DNA, and the V and J calls and clone size come from that table. The sample table contains about 130,000 clones; only one count was recorded for roughly 79% of them. About 1.8% of the sample lies in the top ten.

The cohort comprised fewer than 750 healthy bone marrow donors. All cohort members were sampled while nominally healthy, although unrecorded immune exposures were likely present. The donor tested CMV seronegative, placing the donor among the 352 seronegative members of the cohort. A peripheral blood sample was provided by each donor, and peripheral blood mononuclear cells were used for TCR beta sequencing. The Qiagen DNeasy Blood Extraction Kit was used to extract genomic DNA from the blood cell samples. V is clipped by 2 bases and J by 0 bases, and the sequence between their germline boundaries is 10 bases long. Reading from cysteine to phenylalanine, the CDR3 counts 16 amino acids. Left in the record is the CDR3 DNA by itself, 48 bases read in frame from the first base. For CDR1 and CDR2, the germline V gene lists MNHEY and SVGAGI.

Sequenced: PBMCs. This receptor was obtained from a woman in her thirties or forties in good health and CMV-seronegative. This chain is built from TRBV6-5 and TRBJ1-4, with the D gene not clear enough to name. CDR3 loop: CASSYGLASTNEKLFF. The sequence in DNA is TGTGCCAGCAGTTACGGCCTCGCTTCAACTAATGAAAAACTGTTTTTT.